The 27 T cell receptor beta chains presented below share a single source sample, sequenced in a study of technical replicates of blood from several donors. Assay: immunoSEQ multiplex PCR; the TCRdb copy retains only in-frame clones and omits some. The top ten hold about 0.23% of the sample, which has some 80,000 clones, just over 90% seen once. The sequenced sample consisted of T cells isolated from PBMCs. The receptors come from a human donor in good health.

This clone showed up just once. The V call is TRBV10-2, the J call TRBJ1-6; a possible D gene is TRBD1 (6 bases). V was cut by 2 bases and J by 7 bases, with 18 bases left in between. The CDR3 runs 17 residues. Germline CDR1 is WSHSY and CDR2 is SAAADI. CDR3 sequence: CASSETLQGRGNSPLHF. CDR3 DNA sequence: TGCGCCAGCAGTGAGACTTTACAGGGAAGGGGAAATTCACCCCTCCACTTT.

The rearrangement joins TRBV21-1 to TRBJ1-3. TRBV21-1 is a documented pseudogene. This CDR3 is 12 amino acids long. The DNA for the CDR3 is TGTGCCAGCAGGAACTATCGAAACACCATATATTTT. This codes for CASRNYRNTIYF.

The CDR3 reads CASLNRAFESPLHF. The CDR3 DNA reads as TGTGCCAGCTTAAACAGGGCATTTGAATCACCCCTCCACTTT. The chain has TRBV6-5 and TRBJ1-6; a weak D match, TRBD1 (6 bases). This CDR3 has 14 residues. Germline CDR1 MNHEY, CDR2 SVGAGI. V was pared by 8 bases and J by 10 bases, with 18 bases between.

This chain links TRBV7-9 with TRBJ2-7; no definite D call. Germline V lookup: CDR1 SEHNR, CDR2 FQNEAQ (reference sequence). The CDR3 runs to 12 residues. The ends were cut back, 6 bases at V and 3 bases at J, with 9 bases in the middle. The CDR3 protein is CASSTVDYEQYF. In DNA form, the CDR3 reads TGTGCCAGCAGTACAGTGGACTACGAGCAGTACTTC. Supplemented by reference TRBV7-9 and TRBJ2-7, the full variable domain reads DTGVSQNPRHKITKRGQNVTFRCDPISEHNRLYWYRQTLGQGPEFLTYFQNEAQLEKSRLLSDRFSAERPKGSFSTLEIQRTEQGDSAMYLCASSTVDYEQYFGPGTRLTVT.

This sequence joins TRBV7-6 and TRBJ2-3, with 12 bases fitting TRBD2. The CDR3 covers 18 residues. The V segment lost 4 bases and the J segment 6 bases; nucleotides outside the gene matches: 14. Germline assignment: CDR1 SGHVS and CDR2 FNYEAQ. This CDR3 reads CASSSSTMTSGGSDTQYF. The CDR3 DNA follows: TGTGCCAGCAGCTCTTCAACCATGACTAGCGGGGGTTCTGATACGCAGTATTTT.

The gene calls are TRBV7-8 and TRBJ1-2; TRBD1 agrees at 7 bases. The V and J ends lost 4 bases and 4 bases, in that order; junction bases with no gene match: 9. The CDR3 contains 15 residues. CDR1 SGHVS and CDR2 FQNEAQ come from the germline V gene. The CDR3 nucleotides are TGTGCCAGCAGCTCTTCCCTTGGACAGGCCTATGGCTACACCTTC. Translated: CASSSSLGQAYGYTF.

In DNA, the CDR3 is TGCGCCAGCAGCCAAGGTGGTAGCGGGAGGGCAGATACGCAGTATTTT. Amino acid sequence: CASSQGGSGRADTQYF. The gene calls are TRBV4-1 and TRBJ2-3; 11 bases align to TRBD2. CDR3 length: 16 residues. Unmatched junction bases numbered 4, after V lost 1 base and J lost 4 bases. CDR1 MGHRA and CDR2 YSYEKL come from the germline V gene.

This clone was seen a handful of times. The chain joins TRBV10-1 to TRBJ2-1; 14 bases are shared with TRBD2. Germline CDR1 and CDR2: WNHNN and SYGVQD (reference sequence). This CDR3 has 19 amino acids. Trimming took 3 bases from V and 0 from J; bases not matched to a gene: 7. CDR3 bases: TGCGCCAGCAGTGATGGGACTAGCGGGAGAGGGGGCTCCTACAATGAGCAGTTCTTC. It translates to CASSDGTSGRGGSYNEQFF.

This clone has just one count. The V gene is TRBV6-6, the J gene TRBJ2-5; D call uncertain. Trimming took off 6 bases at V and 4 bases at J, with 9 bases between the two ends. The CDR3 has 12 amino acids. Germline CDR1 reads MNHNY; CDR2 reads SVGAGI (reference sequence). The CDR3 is CASSLPRETQYF. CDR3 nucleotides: TGTGCCAGCAGCTTACCTAGAGAGACCCAGTACTTC.

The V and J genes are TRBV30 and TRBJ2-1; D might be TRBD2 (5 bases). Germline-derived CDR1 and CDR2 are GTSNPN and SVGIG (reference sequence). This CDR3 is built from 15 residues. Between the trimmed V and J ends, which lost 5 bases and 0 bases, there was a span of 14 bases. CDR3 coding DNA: TGTGCCTGGTCCACCGGAGGTAGCTCCTACAATGAGCAGTTCTTC. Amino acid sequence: CAWSTGGSSYNEQFF.

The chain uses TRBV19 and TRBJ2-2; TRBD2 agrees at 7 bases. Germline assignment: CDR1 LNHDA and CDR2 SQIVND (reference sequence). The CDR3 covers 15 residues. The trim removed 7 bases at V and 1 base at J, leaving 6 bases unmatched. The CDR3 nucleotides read TGTGCCAGTATCCGGAAGCGGGGGAACACCGGGGAGCTGTTTTTT. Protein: CASIRKRGNTGELFF.

CDR3 in DNA: TGTGCCAGCAGTTATACGATTCGGACAGCCCCTGAAGCTTTCTTT. This codes for CASSYTIRTAPEAFF. This chain joins TRBV6-5 and TRBJ1-1; maybe TRBD1 (6 bases). The V and J ends lost 3 bases and 6 bases respectively, with 17 bases between them. The CDR3 has 15 amino acids. CDR1 and CDR2 (germline): MNHEY, SVGAGI.

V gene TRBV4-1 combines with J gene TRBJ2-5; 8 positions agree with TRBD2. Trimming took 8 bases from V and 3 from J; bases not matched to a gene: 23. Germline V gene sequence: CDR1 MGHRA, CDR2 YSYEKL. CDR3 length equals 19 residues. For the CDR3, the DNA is TGCGCCAGCCGTGGCGAGAGGGCAGGAGGTCGGCGGGGGGAAGAGACCCAGTACTTC. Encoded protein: CASRGERAGGRRGEETQYF.

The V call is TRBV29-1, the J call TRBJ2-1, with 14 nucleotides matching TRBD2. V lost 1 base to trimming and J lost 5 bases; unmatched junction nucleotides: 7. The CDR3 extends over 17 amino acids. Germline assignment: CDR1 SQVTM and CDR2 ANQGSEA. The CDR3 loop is CSVEGGPGLAGDNEQFF. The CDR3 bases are TGCAGCGTTGAAGGAGGCCCGGGACTAGCGGGGGACAATGAGCAGTTCTTC.

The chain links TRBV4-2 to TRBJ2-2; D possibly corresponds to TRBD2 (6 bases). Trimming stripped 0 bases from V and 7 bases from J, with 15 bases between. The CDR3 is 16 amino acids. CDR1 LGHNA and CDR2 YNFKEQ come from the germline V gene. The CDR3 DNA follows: TGTGCCAGCAGCCAAGAGTTTAGGGACTTTAGCGGGGAGCTGTTTTTT. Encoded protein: CASSQEFRDFSGELFF.

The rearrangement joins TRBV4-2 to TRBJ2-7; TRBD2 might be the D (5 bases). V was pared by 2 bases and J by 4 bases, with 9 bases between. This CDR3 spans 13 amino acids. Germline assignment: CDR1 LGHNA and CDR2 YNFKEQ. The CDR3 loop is CASSQQLEYEQYF. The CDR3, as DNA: TGTGCCAGCAGCCAACAACTAGAATACGAGCAGTACTTC.

Written as DNA, the CDR3 is TGTGCCAGCAGATCCGGGACAGCTACCTACGAGCAGTACTTC. Amino acid sequence: CASRSGTATYEQYF. V and J are TRBV28 and TRBJ2-7; 7 bases match TRBD1. This CDR3 spans 14 amino acids. V shed 6 bases, J shed 2 bases, and the junction held 7 bases outside the gene matches. Germline values: CDR1 MDHEN, CDR2 SYDVKM.

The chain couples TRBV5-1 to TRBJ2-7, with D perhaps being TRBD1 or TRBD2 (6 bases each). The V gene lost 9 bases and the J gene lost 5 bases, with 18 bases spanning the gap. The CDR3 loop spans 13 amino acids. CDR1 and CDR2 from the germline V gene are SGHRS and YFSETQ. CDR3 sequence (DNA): TGCGCCACCAGGAGGGGCTACAGGGACGAGCAGTACTTC. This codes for CATRRGYRDEQYF.

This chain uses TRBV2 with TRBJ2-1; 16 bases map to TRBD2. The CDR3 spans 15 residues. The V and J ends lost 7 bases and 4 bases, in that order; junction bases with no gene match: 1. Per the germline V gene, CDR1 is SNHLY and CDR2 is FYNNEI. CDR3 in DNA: TGTGCCAGCACGGGACTAGCGGGGGGGTACAATGAGCAGTTCTTC. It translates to CASTGLAGGYNEQFF.

The CDR3 reads CASIPGALSYEQYF. The CDR3 bases are TGTGCCAGCATCCCTGGAGCCCTTTCCTACGAGCAGTACTTC. The chain recombines TRBV28 with TRBJ2-7; D unresolved. The V end lost 7 bases, the J end lost 1 base, and 14 bases lay between the germline ends. In germline, CDR1 is MDHEN, CDR2 SYDVKM. This CDR3 has 14 residues.

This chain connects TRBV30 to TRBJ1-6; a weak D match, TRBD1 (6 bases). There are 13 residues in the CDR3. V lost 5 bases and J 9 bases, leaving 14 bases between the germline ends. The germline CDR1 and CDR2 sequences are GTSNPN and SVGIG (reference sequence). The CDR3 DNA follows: TGTGCCTGGCCGGGACAACGAAGTTCACCCCTCCACTTT. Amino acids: CAWPGQRSSPLHF.

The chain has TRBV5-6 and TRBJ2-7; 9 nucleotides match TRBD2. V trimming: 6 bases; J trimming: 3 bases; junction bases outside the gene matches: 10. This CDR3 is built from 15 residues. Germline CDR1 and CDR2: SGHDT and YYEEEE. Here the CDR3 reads CASTFERGANYEQYF. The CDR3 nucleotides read TGTGCCAGCACTTTTGAGCGGGGGGCCAACTACGAGCAGTACTTC. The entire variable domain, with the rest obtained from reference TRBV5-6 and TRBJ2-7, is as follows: DAGVTQSPTHLIKTRGQQVTLRCSPKSGHDTVSWYQQALGQGPQFIFQYYEEEERQRGNFPDRFSGHQFPNYSSELNVNALLLGDSALYLCASTFERGANYEQYFGPGTRLTVT.

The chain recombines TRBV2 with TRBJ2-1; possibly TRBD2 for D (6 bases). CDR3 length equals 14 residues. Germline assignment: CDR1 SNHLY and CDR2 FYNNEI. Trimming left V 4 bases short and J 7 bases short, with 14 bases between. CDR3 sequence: CASSASDGRNEQFF. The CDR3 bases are TGTGCCAGCAGTGCTTCGGACGGGAGAAATGAGCAGTTCTTC.

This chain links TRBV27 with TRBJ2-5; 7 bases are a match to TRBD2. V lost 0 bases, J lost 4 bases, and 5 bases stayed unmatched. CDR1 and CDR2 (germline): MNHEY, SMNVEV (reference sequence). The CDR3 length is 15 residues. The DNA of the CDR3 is TGTGCCAGCAGTTTATCACGCGGGGGTCTAGAGACCCAGTACTTC. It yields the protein CASSLSRGGLETQYF.

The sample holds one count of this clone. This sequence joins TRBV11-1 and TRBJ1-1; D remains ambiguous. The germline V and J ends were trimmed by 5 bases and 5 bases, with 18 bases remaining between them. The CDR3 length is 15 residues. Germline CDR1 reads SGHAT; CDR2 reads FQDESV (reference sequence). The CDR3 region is CASSRRRLDGTEAFF. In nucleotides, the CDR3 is TGTGCCAGCAGCCGTCGGCGGCTCGACGGGACTGAAGCTTTCTTT.

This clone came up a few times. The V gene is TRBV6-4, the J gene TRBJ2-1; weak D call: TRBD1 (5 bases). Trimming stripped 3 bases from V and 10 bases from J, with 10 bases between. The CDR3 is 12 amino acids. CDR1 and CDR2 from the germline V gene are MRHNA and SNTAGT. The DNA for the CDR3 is TGTGCCAGCAGTGAGGCAGGGTCCGAGCAGTTCTTC. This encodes CASSEAGSEQFF.

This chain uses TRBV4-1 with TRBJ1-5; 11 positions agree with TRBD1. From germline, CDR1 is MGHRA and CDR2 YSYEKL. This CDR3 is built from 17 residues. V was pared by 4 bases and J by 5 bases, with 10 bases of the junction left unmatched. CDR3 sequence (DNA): TGCGCCAGCAGCCGAGGACAGGGGGCGATGACCGATCAGCCCCAGCATTTT. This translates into CASSRGQGAMTDQPQHF.